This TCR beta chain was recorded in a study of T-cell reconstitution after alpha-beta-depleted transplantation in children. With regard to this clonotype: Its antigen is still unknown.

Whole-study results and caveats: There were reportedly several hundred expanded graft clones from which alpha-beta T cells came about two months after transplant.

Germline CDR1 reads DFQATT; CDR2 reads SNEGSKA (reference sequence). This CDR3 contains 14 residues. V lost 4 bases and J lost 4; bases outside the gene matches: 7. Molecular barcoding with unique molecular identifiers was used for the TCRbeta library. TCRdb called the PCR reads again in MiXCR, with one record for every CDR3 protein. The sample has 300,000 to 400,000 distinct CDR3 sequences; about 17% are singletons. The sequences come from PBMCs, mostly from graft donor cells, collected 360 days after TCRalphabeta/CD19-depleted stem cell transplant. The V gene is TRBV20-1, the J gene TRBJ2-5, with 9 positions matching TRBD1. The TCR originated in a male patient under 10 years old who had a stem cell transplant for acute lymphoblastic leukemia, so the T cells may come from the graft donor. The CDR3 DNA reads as TGCAGTGCTATACGGGACAGGGCTCGAGAGACCCAGTACTTC. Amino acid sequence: CSAIRDRARETQYF.